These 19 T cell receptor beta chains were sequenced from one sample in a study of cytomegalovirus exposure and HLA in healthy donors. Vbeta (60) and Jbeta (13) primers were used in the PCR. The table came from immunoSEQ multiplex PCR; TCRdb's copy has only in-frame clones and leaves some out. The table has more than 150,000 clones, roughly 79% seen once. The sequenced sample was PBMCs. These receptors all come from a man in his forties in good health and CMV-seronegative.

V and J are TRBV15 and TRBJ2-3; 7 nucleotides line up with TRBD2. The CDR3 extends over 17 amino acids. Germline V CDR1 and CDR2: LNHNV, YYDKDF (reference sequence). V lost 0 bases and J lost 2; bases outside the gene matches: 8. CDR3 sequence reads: CATSRDRGLTVTDTQYF. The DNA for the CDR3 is TGTGCCACCAGCAGAGATCGGGGACTAACCGTCACAGATACGCAGTATTTT.

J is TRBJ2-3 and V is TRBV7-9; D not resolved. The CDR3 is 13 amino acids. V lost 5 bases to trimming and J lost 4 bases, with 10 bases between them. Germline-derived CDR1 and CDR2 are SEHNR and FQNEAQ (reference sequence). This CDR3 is CASSPVKSDTQYF. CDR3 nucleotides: TGTGCCAGCAGCCCGGTGAAATCAGATACGCAGTATTTT.

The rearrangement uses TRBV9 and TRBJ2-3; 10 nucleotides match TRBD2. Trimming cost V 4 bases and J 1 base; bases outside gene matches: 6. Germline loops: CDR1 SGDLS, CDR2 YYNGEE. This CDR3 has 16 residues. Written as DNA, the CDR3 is TGTGCCAGCAGCCCGACAGGACTAGCGGGCACAGATACGCAGTATTTT. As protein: CASSPTGLAGTDTQYF.

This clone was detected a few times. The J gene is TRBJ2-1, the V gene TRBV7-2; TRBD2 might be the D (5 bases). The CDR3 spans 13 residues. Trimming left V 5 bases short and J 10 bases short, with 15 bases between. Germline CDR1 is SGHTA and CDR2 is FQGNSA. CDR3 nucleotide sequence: TGTGCCAGCAGCCTTCGGTTAGCGAGGGAGCAGTTCTTC. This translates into CASSLRLAREQFF.

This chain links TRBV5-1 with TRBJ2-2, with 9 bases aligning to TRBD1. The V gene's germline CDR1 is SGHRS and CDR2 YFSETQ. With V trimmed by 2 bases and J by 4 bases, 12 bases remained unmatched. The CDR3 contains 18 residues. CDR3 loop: CASSLQSTGTGRTGELFF. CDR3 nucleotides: TGCGCCAGCAGCTTACAATCCACCGGGACAGGGCGCACCGGGGAGCTGTTTTTT.

This CDR3 is CASSPEGRRGLYEQYV. In nucleotides, the CDR3 is TGTGCCAGCAGCCCGGAGGGGCGGAGGGGGCTCTACGAGCAGTACGTC. The chain has TRBV21-1 and TRBJ2-7; the table's TRBD1 call for D was not verified on the DNA. TRBV21-1 is a documented pseudogene. The CDR3 is 16 amino acids.

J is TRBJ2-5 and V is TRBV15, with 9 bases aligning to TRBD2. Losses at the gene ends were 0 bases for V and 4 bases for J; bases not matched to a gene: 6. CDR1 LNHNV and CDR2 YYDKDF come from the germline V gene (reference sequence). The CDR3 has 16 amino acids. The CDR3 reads CATSRDSGSGAETQYF. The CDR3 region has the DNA TGTGCCACCAGCAGAGATAGCGGGAGTGGGGCAGAGACCCAGTACTTC.

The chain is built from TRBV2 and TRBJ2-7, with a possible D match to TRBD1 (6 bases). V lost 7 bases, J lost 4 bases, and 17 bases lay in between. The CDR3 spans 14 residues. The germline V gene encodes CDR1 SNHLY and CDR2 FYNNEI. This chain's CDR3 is CASIDRTANYEQYF. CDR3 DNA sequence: TGTGCCAGCATTGACAGGACAGCGAATTACGAGCAGTACTTC. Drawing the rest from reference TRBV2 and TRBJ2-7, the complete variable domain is EPEVTQTPSHQVTQMGQEVILRCVPISNHLYFYWYRQILGQKVEFLVSFYNNEISEKSEIFDDQFSVERPDGSNFTLKIRSTKLEDSAMYFCASIDRTANYEQYFGPGTRLTVT.

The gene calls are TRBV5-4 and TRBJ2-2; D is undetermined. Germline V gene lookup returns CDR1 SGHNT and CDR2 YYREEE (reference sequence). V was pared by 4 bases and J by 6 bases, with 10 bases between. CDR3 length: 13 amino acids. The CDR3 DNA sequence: TGTGCCAGCAGCCCAAGCAGCGCCGGGGAGCTGTTTTTT. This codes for CASSPSSAGELFF.

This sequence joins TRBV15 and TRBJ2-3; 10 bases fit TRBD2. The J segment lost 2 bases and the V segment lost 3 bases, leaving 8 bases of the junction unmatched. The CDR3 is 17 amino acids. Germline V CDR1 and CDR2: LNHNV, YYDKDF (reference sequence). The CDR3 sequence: CATSRRLAGEVTDTQYF. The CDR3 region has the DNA TGTGCCACCAGCAGGCGGCTAGCGGGAGAGGTCACAGATACGCAGTATTTT.

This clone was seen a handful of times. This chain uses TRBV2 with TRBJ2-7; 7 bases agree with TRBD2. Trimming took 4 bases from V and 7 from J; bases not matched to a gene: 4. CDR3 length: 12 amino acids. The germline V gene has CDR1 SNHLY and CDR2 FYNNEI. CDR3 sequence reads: CASSGSGQEQYV. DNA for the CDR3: TGTGCCAGCAGTGGTAGCGGGCAGGAGCAGTACGTC.

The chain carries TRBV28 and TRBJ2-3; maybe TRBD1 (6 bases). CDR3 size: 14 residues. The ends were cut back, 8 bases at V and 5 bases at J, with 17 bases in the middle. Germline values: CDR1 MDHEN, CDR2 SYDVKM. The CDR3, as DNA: TGTGCCAGCGCACCCCCCGGGACAATAGATACGCAGTATTTT. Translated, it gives CASAPPGTIDTQYF.

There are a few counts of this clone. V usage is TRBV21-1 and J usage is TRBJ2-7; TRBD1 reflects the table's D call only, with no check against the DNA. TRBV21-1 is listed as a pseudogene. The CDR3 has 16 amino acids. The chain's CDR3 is CASSKPRRGIGYEQYV. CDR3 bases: TGTGCCAGCAGCAAACCTCGCAGGGGAATAGGCTACGAGCAGTACGTC.

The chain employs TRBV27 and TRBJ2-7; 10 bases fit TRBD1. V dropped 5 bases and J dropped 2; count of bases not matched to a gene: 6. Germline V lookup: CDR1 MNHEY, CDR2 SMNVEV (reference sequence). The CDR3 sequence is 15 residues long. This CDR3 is CASSGGQGRTYEQYF. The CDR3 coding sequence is TGTGCCAGCAGTGGGGGACAGGGGAGGACCTACGAGCAGTACTTC.

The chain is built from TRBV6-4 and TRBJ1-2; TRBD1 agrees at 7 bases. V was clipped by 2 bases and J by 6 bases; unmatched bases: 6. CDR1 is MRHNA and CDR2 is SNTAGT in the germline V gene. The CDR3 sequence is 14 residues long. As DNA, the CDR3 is TGTGCCAGCAGTGACGCGACAGGGAACAATGGCTACACCTTC. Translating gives CASSDATGNNGYTF.

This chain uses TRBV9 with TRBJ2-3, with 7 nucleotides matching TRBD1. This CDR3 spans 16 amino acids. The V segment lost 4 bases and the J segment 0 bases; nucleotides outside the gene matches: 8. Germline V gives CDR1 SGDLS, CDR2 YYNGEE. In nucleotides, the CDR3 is TGTGCCAGCAGCTTAGAAGAGGGGGCGAGCACAGATACGCAGTATTTT. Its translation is CASSLEEGASTDTQYF. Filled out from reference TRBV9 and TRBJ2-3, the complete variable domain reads DSGVTQTPKHLITATGQRVTLRCSPRSGDLSVYWYQQSLDQGLQFLIQYYNGEERAKGNILERFSAQQFPDLHSELNLSSLELGDSALYFCASSLEEGASTDTQYFGPGTRLTVL.

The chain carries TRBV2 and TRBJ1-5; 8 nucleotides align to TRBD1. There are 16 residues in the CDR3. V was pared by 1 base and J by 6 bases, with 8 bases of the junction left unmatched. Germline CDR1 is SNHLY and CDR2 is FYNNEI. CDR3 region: CASSEEPAGQGQPQHF. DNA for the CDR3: TGTGCCAGCAGTGAAGAACCCGCCGGACAGGGTCAGCCCCAGCATTTT.

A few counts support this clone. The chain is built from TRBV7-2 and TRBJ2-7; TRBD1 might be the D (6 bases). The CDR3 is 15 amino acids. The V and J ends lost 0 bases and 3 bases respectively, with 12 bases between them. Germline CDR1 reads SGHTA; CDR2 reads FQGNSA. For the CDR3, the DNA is TGTGCCAGCAGCTTAGCGGCAGGGACAAGCTACGAGCAGTACTTC. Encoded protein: CASSLAAGTSYEQYF.

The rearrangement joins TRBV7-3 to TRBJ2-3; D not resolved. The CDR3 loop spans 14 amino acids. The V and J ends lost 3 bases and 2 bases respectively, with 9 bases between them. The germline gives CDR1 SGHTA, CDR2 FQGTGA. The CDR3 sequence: CASSFRQPTDTQYF. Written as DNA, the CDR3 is TGTGCCAGCAGCTTCAGACAACCCACAGATACGCAGTATTTT. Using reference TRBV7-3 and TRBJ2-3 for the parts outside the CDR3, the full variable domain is GAGVSQTPSNKVTEKGKYVELRCDPISGHTALYWYRQSLGQGPEFLIYFQGTGAADDSGLPNDRFFAVRPEGSVSTLKIQRTERGDSAVYLCASSFRQPTDTQYFGPGTRLTVL.